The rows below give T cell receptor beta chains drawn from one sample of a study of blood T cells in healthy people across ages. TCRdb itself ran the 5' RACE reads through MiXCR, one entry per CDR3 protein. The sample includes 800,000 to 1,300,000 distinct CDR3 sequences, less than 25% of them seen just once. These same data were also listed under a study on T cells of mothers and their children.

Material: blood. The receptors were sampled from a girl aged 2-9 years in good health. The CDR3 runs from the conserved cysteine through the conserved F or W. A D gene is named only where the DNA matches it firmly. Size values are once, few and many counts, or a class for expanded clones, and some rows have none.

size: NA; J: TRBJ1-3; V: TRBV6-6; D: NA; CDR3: CASRRDTYSGNTIYF; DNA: TGTGCCAGCCGCCGGGACACCTACTCTGGAAACACCATATATTTT
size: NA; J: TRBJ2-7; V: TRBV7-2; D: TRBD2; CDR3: CASSLVGGVHEQYF; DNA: TGTGCCAGCAGCTTAGTGGGGGGGGTCCACGAGCAGTACTTC
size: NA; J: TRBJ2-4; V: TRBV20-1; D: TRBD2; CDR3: CSASDAGGAKNIQYF; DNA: TGCAGTGCTAGTGACGCGGGAGGGGCCAAAAACATTCAGTACTTC
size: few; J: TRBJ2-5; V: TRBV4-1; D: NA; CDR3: CASSQVGGTETQYF; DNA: TGCGCCAGCAGCCAAGTTGGGGGAACAGAGACCCAGTACTTC
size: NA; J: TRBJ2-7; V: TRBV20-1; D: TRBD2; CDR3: CSAERLAGDPYEQYF; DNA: TGCAGTGCCGAAAGACTAGCGGGAGATCCCTACGAGCAGTACTTC
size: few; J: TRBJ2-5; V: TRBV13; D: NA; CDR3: CASSLGEGPETQYF; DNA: TGTGCCAGCAGCTTAGGGGAGGGGCCAGAGACCCAGTACTTC
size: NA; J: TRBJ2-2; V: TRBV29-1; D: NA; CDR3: CSVSQGGVEVGELFF; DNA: TGCAGCGTTTCCCAAGGAGGGGTCGAGGTCGGGGAGCTGTTTTTT
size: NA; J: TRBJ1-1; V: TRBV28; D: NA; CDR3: CASSPLEAEAFF; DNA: TGTGCCAGCAGTCCCCTGGAGGCTGAAGCTTTCTTT
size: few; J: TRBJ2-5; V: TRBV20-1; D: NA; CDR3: CSAEAATYQETQYF; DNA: TGCAGTGCCGAGGCTGCAACTTACCAAGAGACCCAGTACTTC
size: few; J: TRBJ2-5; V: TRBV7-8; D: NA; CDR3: CASSLVISRKGQYF; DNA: TGTGCCAGCAGCTTAGTTATAAGTCGAAAGGGGCAGTACTTC
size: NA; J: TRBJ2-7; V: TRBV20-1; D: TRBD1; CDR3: CSAPTGIAYEQYF; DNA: TGCAGTGCCCCGACAGGGATAGCCTACGAGCAGTACTTC
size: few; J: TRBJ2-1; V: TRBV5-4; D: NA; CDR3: CASSFWAGEQFF; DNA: TGTGCCAGCAGCTTTTGGGCCGGTGAGCAGTTCTTC
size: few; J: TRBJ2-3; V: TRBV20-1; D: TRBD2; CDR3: CSAPAASGRADTQYF; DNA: TGCAGTGCCCCAGCGGCTAGCGGGAGGGCAGATACGCAGTATTTT
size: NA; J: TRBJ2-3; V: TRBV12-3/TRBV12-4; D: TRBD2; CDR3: CASSFGLAGGQDTQYF; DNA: TGTGCCAGCAGTTTCGGACTAGCGGGGGGGCAAGATACGCAGTATTTT
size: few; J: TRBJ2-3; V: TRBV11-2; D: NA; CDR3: CASSLSPGLDTDTQYF; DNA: TGTGCCAGCAGCTTATCTCCGGGACTTGACACAGATACGCAGTATTTT
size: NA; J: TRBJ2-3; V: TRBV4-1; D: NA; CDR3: CASSLSGGNGAAPDTQYF; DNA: TGCGCCAGCAGCTTATCCGGGGGAAACGGGGCCGCCCCAGATACGCAGTATTTT
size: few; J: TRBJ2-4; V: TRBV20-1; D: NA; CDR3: CSSRDTSRTKNIQYF; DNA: TGCTCCTCCCGGGACACCTCTAGGACCAAAAACATTCAGTACTTC
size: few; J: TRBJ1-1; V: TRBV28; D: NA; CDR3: CATYQAPEAFF; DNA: TGTGCCACCTATCAGGCTCCCGAAGCTTTCTTT
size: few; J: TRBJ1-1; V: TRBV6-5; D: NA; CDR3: CASSYSGRPNTEAFF; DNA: TGTGCCAGCAGTTACTCTGGCAGACCGAACACTGAAGCTTTCTTT
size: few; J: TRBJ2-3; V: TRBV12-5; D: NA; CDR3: CASGPTDLF; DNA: TGTGCTAGTGGTCCGACAGACCTCTTT
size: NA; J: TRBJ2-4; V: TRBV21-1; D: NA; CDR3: CASSKKGGTTGSF; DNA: TGTGCCAGCAGCAAAAAGGGGGGCACCACCGGGTCTTTC
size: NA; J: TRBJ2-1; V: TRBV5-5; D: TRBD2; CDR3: CASSHSGDPNEQFF; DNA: TGTGCCAGCAGCCACAGCGGGGACCCAAATGAGCAGTTCTTC
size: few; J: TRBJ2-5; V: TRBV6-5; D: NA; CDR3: CASSYSRLAISETQYF; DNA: TGTGCCAGCAGTTACTCGAGGCTAGCGATCTCAGAGACCCAGTACTTC
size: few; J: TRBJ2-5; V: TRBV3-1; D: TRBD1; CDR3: CASSRQGPPEETQYF; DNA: TGTGCCAGCAGTCGACAGGGCCCCCCCGAGGAGACCCAGTACTTC
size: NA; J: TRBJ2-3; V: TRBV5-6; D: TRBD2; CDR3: CASSLEASGPSGVDTQYF; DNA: TGTGCCAGCAGCTTGGAAGCTAGCGGCCCCTCCGGGGTGGATACGCAGTATTTT
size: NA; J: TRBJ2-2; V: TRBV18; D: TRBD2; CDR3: CASSPPGLAPNTGELLF; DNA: TGTGCCAGCTCACCACCGGGACTAGCGCCTAACACCGGGGAGCTGCTTTTT
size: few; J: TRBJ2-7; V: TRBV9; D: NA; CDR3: CASSVAAGAHYEQYF; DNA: TGTGCCAGCAGCGTAGCCGCGGGGGCTCACTACGAGCAGTACTTC
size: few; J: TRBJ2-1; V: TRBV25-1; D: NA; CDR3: CASSSLMVAEQFF; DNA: TGTGCCAGCAGTAGCTTAATGGTGGCCGAGCAGTTCTTC
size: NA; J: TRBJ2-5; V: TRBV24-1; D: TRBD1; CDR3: CATSDLGTGGETQYF; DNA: TGTGCCACCAGTGATTTGGGGACAGGGGGAGAGACCCAGTACTTC
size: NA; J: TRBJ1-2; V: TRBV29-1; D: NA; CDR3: CSVAPVLGRETRGYTF; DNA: TGCAGCGTTGCCCCCGTGTTAGGCAGGGAGACGCGTGGCTACACCTTC
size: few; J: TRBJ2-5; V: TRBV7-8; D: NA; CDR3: CASSFRVWGPETQCF; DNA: TGTGCCAGCAGCTTTCGGGTTTGGGGACCGGAGACCCAGTGCTTC
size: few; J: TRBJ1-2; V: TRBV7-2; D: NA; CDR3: CASSLGTAVLTF; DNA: TGTGCCAGCAGCTTAGGGACTGCGGTCCTCACCTTC
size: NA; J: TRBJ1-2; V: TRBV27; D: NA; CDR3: CASSLYGVTGTNGYTF; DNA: TGTGCCAGCAGTTTATATGGGGTAACAGGGACAAATGGCTACACCTTC
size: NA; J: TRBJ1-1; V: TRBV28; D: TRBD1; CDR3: CASSETGTNTEAFF; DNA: TGTGCCAGCAGTGAGACAGGGACCAACACTGAAGCTTTCTTT
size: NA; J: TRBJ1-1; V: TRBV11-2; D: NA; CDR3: CASSLRDGRNTEAFF; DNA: TGTGCCAGCAGCTTAAGGGACGGCAGGAACACTGAAGCTTTCTTT
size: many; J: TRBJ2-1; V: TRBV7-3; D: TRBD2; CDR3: CASSLTSGLYNEQFF; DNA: TGTGCCAGCAGCTTGACTAGCGGACTTTACAATGAGCAGTTCTTC
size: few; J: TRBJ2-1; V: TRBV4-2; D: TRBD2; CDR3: CASSQSDSGIRFF; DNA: TGTGCCAGCAGCCAAAGTGATAGCGGGATACGGTTCTTC
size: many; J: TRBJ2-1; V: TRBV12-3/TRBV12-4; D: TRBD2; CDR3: CASSLGLAVNNEQFF; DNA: TGTGCCAGCAGTTTAGGGCTAGCGGTTAACAATGAGCAGTTCTTC
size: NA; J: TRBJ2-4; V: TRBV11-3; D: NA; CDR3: CASSFTATSYKNIQYF; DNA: TGTGCCAGCAGCTTCACAGCCACATCTTACAAAAACATTCAGTACTTC
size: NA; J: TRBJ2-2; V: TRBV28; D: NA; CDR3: CASSIRGGELFF; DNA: TGTGCCAGCAGCATTAGGGGCGGGGAGCTGTTTTTT
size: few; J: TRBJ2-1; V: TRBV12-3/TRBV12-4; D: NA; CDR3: CASTSTRFSYNEQFF; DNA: TGTGCCAGCACCTCTACTAGGTTTAGCTACAATGAGCAGTTCTTC
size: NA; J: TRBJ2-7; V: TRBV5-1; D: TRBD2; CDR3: CASRTSGGTTYEQYF; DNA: TGCGCCAGCCGAACTAGCGGGGGGACCACCTACGAGCAGTACTTC
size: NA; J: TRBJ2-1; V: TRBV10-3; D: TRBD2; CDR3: CAISDQASGSYNEQFF; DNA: TGTGCCATCAGTGACCAGGCTAGCGGTTCCTACAATGAGCAGTTCTTC
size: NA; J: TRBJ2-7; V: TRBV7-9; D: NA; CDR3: CASSPRGERHEQYF; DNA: TGTGCCAGCAGCCCCCGTGGCGAGAGACACGAGCAGTACTTC
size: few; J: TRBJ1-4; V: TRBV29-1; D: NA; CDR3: CSVGHATNEKLFF; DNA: TGCAGCGTTGGTCATGCAACTAATGAAAAACTGTTTTTT
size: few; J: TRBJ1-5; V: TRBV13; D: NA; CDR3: CASSFGRGRQPQHF; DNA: TGTGCCAGCAGCTTTGGACGGGGACGCCAGCCCCAGCATTTT
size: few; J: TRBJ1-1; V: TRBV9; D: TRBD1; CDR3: CASSATGGGSTEAFF; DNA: TGTGCCAGCAGCGCAACAGGGGGAGGGAGCACTGAAGCTTTCTTT
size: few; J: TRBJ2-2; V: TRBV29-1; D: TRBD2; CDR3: CSVEWAGDLANTGELFF; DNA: TGCAGCGTCGAATGGGCGGGGGACCTCGCGAACACCGGGGAGCTGTTTTTT
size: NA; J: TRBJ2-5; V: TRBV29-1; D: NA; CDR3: CSTPAGTHQETQYF; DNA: TGCAGCACGCCGGCCGGGACCCACCAAGAGACCCAGTACTTC
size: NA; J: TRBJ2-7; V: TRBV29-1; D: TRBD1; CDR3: CSVLGQGVKYEQYF; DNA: TGCAGCGTATTGGGACAGGGGGTCAAATACGAGCAGTACTTC
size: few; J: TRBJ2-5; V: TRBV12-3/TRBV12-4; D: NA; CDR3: CASSLNRRETQYF; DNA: TGTGCCAGCAGTTTGAACCGCCGGGAGACCCAGTACTTC
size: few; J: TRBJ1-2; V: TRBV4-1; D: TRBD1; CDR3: CASSQETGGMTVYYGYTF; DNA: TGCGCCAGCAGCCAAGAGACAGGGGGCATGACAGTCTACTATGGCTACACCTTC
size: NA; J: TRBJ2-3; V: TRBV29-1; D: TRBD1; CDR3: CSVGIFFGPGQRTDTQYF; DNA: TGCAGCGTGGGTATCTTTTTCGGACCGGGACAGCGCACAGATACGCAGTATTTT